This TCR beta chain came from a study of PD-1 blockade in classical Hodgkin lymphoma. The CDR3 is 16 residues long. The germline V gene has CDR1 MNHEY and CDR2 SVGAGI. Trimming cost V 2 bases and J 2 bases, with 14 bases left between them. Worth noting for this clone: Its antigen is undetermined.

Findings of the study overall: Patients with a complete response exhibited baseline diversity comparable to newly diagnosed patients. Reports indicated that newly diagnosed patients had lower baseline TCR diversity than healthy donors did.

Every patient was affected by relapse after autologous stem cell transplantation, while exposure to brentuximab vedotin was not uniform. Magnetic negative selection served to purify CD4+ T cells out of PBMCs that had been thawed. Here immunoSEQ multiplex PCR was the method, and the copy in TCRdb shows in-frame clones only, minus some. The sample consists of approximately 25,000 clones, 65% to 85% of them appearing once. The source of this sequence is a human donor with classical Hodgkin lymphoma. The starting material was CD4+ T cells from blood, obtained at baseline. The rearrangement joins TRBV6-5 to TRBJ2-3; TRBD1 or TRBD2 may be the D gene (5 bases each). The CDR3 coding sequence is TGTGCCAGCAGTTACCTCGGGACGAGCCTCACAGATACGCAGTATTTT. It specifies CASSYLGTSLTDTQYF.